The clone carrying this TCR beta chain is a singleton in its sample. Antigen: not known. The record originates from a study of cytomegalovirus exposure and HLA in healthy donors. Study-level background: Out of a few hundred genotyped donors, less than 90% belonged to the Caucasian-associated ancestry cluster.

Healthy donors of bone marrow made up the group. The CDR3 length is 15 residues. Germline V CDR1 and CDR2: SGHNT, YYREEE (reference sequence). V was clipped by 5 bases and J by 4 bases; unmatched bases: 10. Notes on the study in general: Across HLA loci, a later analysis found differing TCR association rates, with DRB1 most and HLA-C fewest. Both high specificity and high sensitivity reportedly marked the classifier's diagnosis of cytomegalovirus status.

13 Jbeta primers and 60 Vbeta primers were used for the PCR. This table comes from immunoSEQ multiplex PCR, and its TCRdb copy is limited to in-frame clones, with some not included. The data show around 170,000 clones, around 79% seen once. Material: PBMCs. The chain couples TRBV5-4 to TRBJ1-1; TRBD1 matches 8 bases. The receptor was isolated from a woman aged 40 to 49 in good health and CMV-seronegative. The CDR3 protein is CASSPGGAVVTEAFF. In DNA, the CDR3 is TGTGCCAGCAGTCCAGGGGGCGCGGTCGTCACTGAAGCTTTCTTT.